The clone carrying this T cell receptor beta chain was counted only a few times. Its antigen remains unknown. Other DNA sequences from this sample encode an identical CDR3 as well. Reverse transcription of all isolated RNA meant that expressed TCRB transcripts were sequenced. Data came from immunoSEQ multiplex PCR; TCRdb stores just in-frame clones and leaves some out. The sample holds a few hundred thousand clones, about a tenth seen once. The sample comes from a study of beta chain features in type 1 diabetes. Overall study: Analysis included under 120,000,000 sorted cells drawn from all samples. Findings and caveats of the study: VDJ junctions in type 1 diabetes patients carried more deletions and fewer insertions.

Sorting of CD4+ naive, central memory, regulatory and stem cell-like memory cells was performed via CD45RO/CCR7/CD25/CD127/CD95/CD27. The sample comprised central memory CD4+ T cells from blood. This TCR was sampled from a man in his late teens or twenties in good health.

The CDR3 DNA sequence: TGTGCCAGCAGCTTAGACAGGGGGACAGATACGCAGTATTTT. Its protein product is CASSLDRGTDTQYF. J is TRBJ2-3 and V is TRBV7-7; 8 nucleotides match TRBD1. Germline assignment: CDR1 SSHAT and CDR2 FNYEAQ (reference sequence). The V gene end was trimmed by 1 base and the J gene end by 3 bases; junction bases not matched to a gene: 0. There are 14 residues in the CDR3.